This T cell receptor (beta chain) is from a study of beta chain features in type 1 diabetes. The whole isolated RNA underwent reverse transcription, so sequencing captured expressed TCRB transcripts. The protocol was immunoSEQ multiplex PCR, while the TCRdb copy is restricted to in-frame clones and leaves out a portion. The table lists some 150,000 clones, about a tenth of them singletons. CDR1 and CDR2 from the germline V gene are SGHRS and YFSETQ. The CDR3 consists of 13 residues. Trimming took 4 bases from V and 5 from J, leaving 12 bases between them. V usage is TRBV5-1 and J usage is TRBJ2-5; maybe TRBD2 (5 bases). This clonotype originated in a woman aged 40 to 50 in good health. The source material was central memory CD4+ T cells from blood. The CDR3 loop reads CASSGVRTETQYF. CDR3 sequence (DNA): TGCGCCAGCAGCGGAGTGAGGACTGAGACCCAGTACTTC.